This T cell receptor (beta chain) is drawn from a study of T-cell memory formation after mild COVID-19. On the study more broadly: For the most part, TCR clusters were specific to one donor. Study-wide points: Most CD4+ clones that shrank were in CM and EM, while CD8+ ones turned up in EMRA. The finding that pre-infection memory included some responding clones suggested that cross-reactive memory joined.

With constant-segment primers, 5'RACE yielded cDNA libraries of TCR alpha and TCR beta that carried sample barcodes and UMIs. TCRdb reprocessed the 5' RACE reads via MiXCR and lists one record per CDR3 protein. Among under 300,000 distinct CDR3 sequences listed, about 16% were seen once. Germline V gene sequence: CDR1 SGHRS, CDR2 YFSETQ. The CDR3 is made up of 15 amino acids. The junction had 7 bases not matched to a gene; V was cut back by 3 bases and J by 5 bases. This clonotype was seen more than once but under ten times. No antigen is known for it. This receptor was taken from a young man who had mild COVID-19 (a few samples of this study predate the infection). Cell type and time point are not known. J is TRBJ2-5 and V is TRBV5-1, with 10 bases fitting TRBD2. Material: PBMCs or a T cell subset sorted from them (not recorded which). DNA of the CDR3: TGCGCCAGCAGCTACTACGGGACTAGCGATGAGACCCAGTACTTC. Translating gives CASSYYGTSDETQYF. Combining the CDR3 with reference TRBV5-1 and TRBJ2-5 gives the whole variable domain KAGVTQTPRYLIKTRGQQVTLSCSPISGHRSVSWYQQTPGQGLQFLFEYFSETQRNKGNFPGRFSGRQFSNSRSEMNVSTLELGDSALYLCASSYYGTSDETQYFGPGTRLLVL.